The sequence of this T cell receptor (beta chain) was determined in a study of cytomegalovirus exposure and HLA in healthy donors. Whole-study results and caveats: In terms of immune exposure information, only CMV serostatus was available. Other equally common chains were less clonally expanded than HLA-associated TCR beta chains, a later analysis showed. Productive rates of about 87% or about 30% were seen for most TCR beta V segments in an earlier analysis.

In the PCR, 60 Vbeta and 13 Jbeta primers were used. Clones were sequenced by immunoSEQ multiplex PCR, and TCRdb holds only the in-frame ones, with some missing. The sample carries under 200,000 clones, around 84% recorded once. A word on this clone: Its specificity is not known.

Germline V gene lookup returns CDR1 WSHSY and CDR2 SAAADI. The V end was cut by 3 bases, the J end by 0 bases, with 9 bases between. The CDR3 sequence is 15 residues long. What was sequenced was PBMCs. This chain links TRBV10-2 with TRBJ1-3; no clear D gene. The origin of this receptor is a woman younger than 30 in good health and CMV-seronegative. The CDR3 spells CASSEHSFSGNTIYF. The CDR3 bases are TGCGCCAGCAGTGAACACAGCTTCTCTGGAAACACCATATATTTT.